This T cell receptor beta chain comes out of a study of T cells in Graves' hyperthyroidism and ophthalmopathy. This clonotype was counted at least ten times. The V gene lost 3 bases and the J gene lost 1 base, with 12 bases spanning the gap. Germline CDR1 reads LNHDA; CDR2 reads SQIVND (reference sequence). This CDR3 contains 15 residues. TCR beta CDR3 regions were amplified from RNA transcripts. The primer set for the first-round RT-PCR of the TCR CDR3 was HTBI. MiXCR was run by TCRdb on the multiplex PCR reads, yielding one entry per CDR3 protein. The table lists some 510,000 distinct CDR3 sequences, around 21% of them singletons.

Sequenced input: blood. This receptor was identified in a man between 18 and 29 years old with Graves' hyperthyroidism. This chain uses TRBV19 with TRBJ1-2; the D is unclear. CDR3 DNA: TGTGCCAGTAGTATCACAGCCCTAGGTAACTATGGCTACACCTTC. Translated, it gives CASSITALGNYGYTF.